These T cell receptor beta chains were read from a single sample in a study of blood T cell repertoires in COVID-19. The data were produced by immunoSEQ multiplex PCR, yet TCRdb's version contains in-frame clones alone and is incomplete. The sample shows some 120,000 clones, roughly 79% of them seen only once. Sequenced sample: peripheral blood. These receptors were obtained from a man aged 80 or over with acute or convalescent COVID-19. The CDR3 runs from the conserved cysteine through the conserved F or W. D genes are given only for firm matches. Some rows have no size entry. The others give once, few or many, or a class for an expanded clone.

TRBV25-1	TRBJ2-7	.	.	CASSGNSPYEQYF	TGTGCCAGCAGTGGTAACAGTCCCTACGAGCAGTACTTC
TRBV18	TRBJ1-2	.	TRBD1	CASSPSAGGSRGYTF	TGTGCCAGCTCACCATCGGCAGGGGGCTCGCGCGGCTACACCTTC
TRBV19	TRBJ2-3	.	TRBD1	CASGQGPTDTQYF	TGTGCCAGCGGACAGGGCCCCACAGATACGCAGTATTTT
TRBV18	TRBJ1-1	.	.	CASSPGLPNTEAFF	TGTGCCAGCTCTCCCGGGTTACCGAACACTGAAGCTTTCTTT
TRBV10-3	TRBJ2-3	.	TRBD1	CAISESTGGDTQYF	TGTGCCATCAGTGAGTCGACAGGGGGAGATACGCAGTATTTT
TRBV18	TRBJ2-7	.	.	CASSIVQEFRHF	TGTGCCAGCTCCATCGTACAGGAATTTAGGCACTTC
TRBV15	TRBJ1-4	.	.	CATSRGGQSEKLFF	TGTGCCACCAGCAGAGGGGGGCAGAGTGAAAAACTGTTTTTT
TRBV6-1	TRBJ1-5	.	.	CASSAPTGQGPSRPQHF	TGTGCCAGCAGTGCCCCCACGGGACAAGGTCCCTCTAGGCCCCAGCATTTT
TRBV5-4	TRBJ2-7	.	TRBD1	CASSSGGSGYEQYF	TGTGCCAGCAGCTCAGGGGGTTCGGGCTACGAGCAGTACTTC
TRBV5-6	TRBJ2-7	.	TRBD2	CASSLVLAGTLRSYEQYF	TGTGCCAGCAGCTTGGTACTAGCGGGGACCCTTCGGTCCTACGAGCAGTACTTC
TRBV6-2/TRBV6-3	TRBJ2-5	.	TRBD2	CASSYGLAGGRGETQYF	TGTGCCAGCAGTTATGGACTAGCGGGGGGCCGGGGGGAGACCCAGTACTTC
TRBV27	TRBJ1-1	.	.	CASTSTGRGTTLNTEAFF	TGTGCCAGCACCTCGACTGGGCGGGGAACAACTTTGAACACTGAAGCTTTCTTT
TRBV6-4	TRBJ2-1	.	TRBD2	CASSFIAGGVNEQFF	TGTGCCAGCAGCTTCATAGCGGGGGGGGTCAATGAGCAGTTCTTC
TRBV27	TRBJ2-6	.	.	CASSPDVGGPSGANVLTF	TGTGCCAGCAGTCCCGATGTGGGGGGGCCCTCTGGGGCCAACGTCCTGACTTTC
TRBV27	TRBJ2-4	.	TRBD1	CASSAGQGIAKNIQYF	TGTGCCAGCAGTGCGGGACAGGGTATTGCCAAAAACATTCAGTACTTC
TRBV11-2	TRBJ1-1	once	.	CASSFNRQTSPEAFF	TGTGCCAGCAGCTTTAATCGGCAGACAAGCCCTGAAGCTTTCTTT